This entry describes one T cell receptor beta chain. Its cognate antigen has yet to be identified. No per-base quality is available; no much larger clone lies one base away. Blood samples for TCR beta sequencing were given by related transplant donors. Using Nuclei Lysis Solution, genomic DNA was extracted from unfractionated peripheral blood mononuclear cells that were either fresh or cryopreserved. This specimen comes from a study of T cell clonotyping in hematopoietic cell transplantation (dated by TCRdb to about 2021). For the wider study: A total of 120 to 150 blood samples were gathered in the study from 30 to 35 consecutive transplant recipients along with their related donors. Recruitment of patients was conducted between 2015 and January 2017, and follow-up was continued until September 2020 or death. On the study overall, not on this receptor specifically: Sample size was limited, and cells were not sorted, so CD4 and CD8 repertoire contributions could not be separated. A decrease in recipient TCR diversity was observed after transplant, and a progressive increase in pathologically expanded clonotypes was seen from day 30 to day 180. Recipient repertoires showed only a small fraction of overlap with donor repertoires, and over 95% appeared de novo at the given depth. Inverse Simpson Index values from donors and from recipients before transplant predicted broader TCR repertoire diversity after transplant.

With the immunoSEQ assay, which is a bias-controlled multiplex PCR relying on V- and J-specific primers, TCR beta CDR3 regions were amplified from genomic DNA. A proprietary barcode and Illumina adapter sequences were added to the CDR3 amplicons in a second PCR step. CDR3 libraries were sequenced on an Illumina MiSeq instrument. The original methods were these. immunoSEQ Analyzer 3.0 was used for export and quality control, with R Bioconductor and Immunarch used for downstream analyses. Repertoire metrics were calculated using only productive rearrangements within the normalized downsampled data set. Pathologically expanded clonotypes were defined as those larger than 5 templates in the normalized cohort. The Inverse Simpson Index was used to measure repertoire diversity. To capture all clonotypes, CMV-specificity analyses were performed on the non-normalized data set. Imported from immuneACCESS, the table was reduced by TCRdb to in-frame sequences with V and J called. These copies leave out some clones; in studies compared against another copy, an unresolved V gene accounts for under half, and the cause of the remainder is not known. V, J and clone size are taken as reported in that table, and D and trimming were inferred from the DNA itself. The sample has more than 65,000 clones on record, 85% to 95% of them singletons. 1.6% of the sample rests with the top ten.

The CDR3 sequence holds 14 residues, the cysteine and phenylalanine included. This entry keeps only the CDR3 DNA: 42 bases, framed from base 1. CDR1 LNHDA and CDR2 SQIVND are derived from the germline V gene (reference sequence). V loses 4 bases of germline sequence and J loses 7 bases, and the interval between the two ends is 16 bases. Here the chain combines TRBV19 and TRBJ1-2; a weak D assignment points to TRBD1 (6 bases agree). Sequencing was done on a sample of peripheral blood mononuclear cells. This TCR derives from a man in his fifties or sixties in good health. Some clones in this sample may be carry-over from other donors' samples. The encoded CDR3 is CASSRGGRVTGYTF. The DNA sequence is as follows: TGTGCCAGTAGTAGAGGGGGTCGGGTAACTGGCTACACCTTC.